A single sample is the source of the 10 T cell receptor beta chains below, sequenced in a study of graft-versus-host responses after intestinal transplantation. Libraries were prepared by immunoSEQ multiplex PCR; TCRdb keeps only in-frame clonotypes and omits some of them. Of about 97,000 clones listed, about nine tenths are singletons. This material consisted of PBMCs, taken roughly 68 weeks after intestinal transplant. The receptors were sampled from a human patient who received an intestinal transplant, so some T cells may come from the graft donor.

The rearrangement joins TRBV6-5 to TRBJ2-7; 7 bases align to TRBD2. Germline CDR1 MNHEY, CDR2 SVGAGI. V shed 0 bases and J 5 bases; nucleotides not matched to a gene: 10. The CDR3 totals 16 residues. CDR3 amino acids: CASSYSKGRVGNEQYF. Here the CDR3 DNA reads TGTGCCAGCAGTTACTCGAAGGGGAGGGTGGGTAACGAGCAGTACTTC.

This clone has more than one count but fewer than ten. The chain recombines TRBV5-1 with TRBJ1-4, with D possibly being TRBD1 (6 bases). The CDR3 loop spans 14 amino acids. Trimming stripped 4 bases from V and 0 bases from J, with 7 bases between. Looked up from germline, CDR1 is SGHRS and CDR2 is YFSETQ. CDR3 bases: TGCGCCAGCAGCCGGGACACAACTAATGAAAAACTGTTTTTT. It translates to CASSRDTTNEKLFF.

This clone was observed once. This chain joins TRBV7-8 and TRBJ2-1, with D unclear. Germline V gene lookup returns CDR1 SGHVS and CDR2 FQNEAQ. Trimming left V 4 bases short and J 11 bases short, with 9 bases between. CDR3 length equals 11 residues. The CDR3 nucleotides read TGTGCCAGCAGCTCTGCGAATAAGCAGTTCTTC. This codes for CASSSANKQFF.

The rearrangement uses TRBV9 and TRBJ2-7; perhaps TRBD1 as D (5 bases). V was cut by 1 base and J by 2 bases, with 10 bases left in between. Germline V lookup: CDR1 SGDLS, CDR2 YYNGEE. The CDR3 consists of 14 residues. The CDR3 sequence: CASSVTGLPYEQYF. The CDR3 coding sequence is TGTGCCAGCAGCGTAACAGGCCTTCCCTACGAGCAGTACTTC.

The chain combines TRBV10-2 with TRBJ2-2, with D maybe TRBD2 (6 bases). Germline V lookup: CDR1 WSHSY, CDR2 SAAADI. The CDR3 loop spans 15 amino acids. With 5 bases removed from V and 7 bases from J, the gap between germline ends came to 17 bases. CDR3 residues: CASSPGTPNGGELFF. DNA of the CDR3: TGCGCCAGCAGTCCCGGGACTCCCAATGGCGGGGAGCTGTTTTTT.

The CDR3 DNA sequence: TGTGCCAGCAGCTTAACAGGTTTCTCTGGGGCCAACGTCCTGACTTTC. Translating gives CASSLTGFSGANVLTF. This rearrangement joins TRBV11-2 to TRBJ2-6; tentative D call: TRBD1 (5 bases). This CDR3 has 16 amino acids. The V end lost 2 bases, the J end lost 0 bases, and 8 bases lay between the germline ends. Looked up from germline, CDR1 is SGHAT and CDR2 is FQNNGV.

V and J are TRBV9 and TRBJ1-3; the D is unclear. V lost 2 bases to trimming and J lost 1 base, with 7 bases between them. This CDR3 contains 14 residues. Germline V CDR1 and CDR2: SGDLS, YYNGEE. The CDR3 DNA reads TGTGCCAGCAGCGTCGGGCAGTCTGGAAACACCATATATTTT. Translating it yields CASSVGQSGNTIYF.

The rearrangement links TRBV6-1 to TRBJ2-3, with D tentatively TRBD2 (5 bases). Trimming left V 6 bases short and J 2 bases short, with 9 bases between. Germline V gene lookup returns CDR1 MNHNS and CDR2 SASEGT. The length of the CDR3 is 13 residues. The CDR3 DNA reads TGTGCCAGCAGCTTCGGGAACACAGATACGCAGTATTTT. This codes for CASSFGNTDTQYF.

With regard to this clone: The sample has other DNA sequences that encode this CDR3 too. The V and J genes are TRBV29-1 and TRBJ2-2; a weak D match, TRBD1 (6 bases). This CDR3 is built from 14 residues. Germline loops: CDR1 SQVTM, CDR2 ANQGSEA. V was shortened by 4 bases and J by 7 bases, with 16 bases between the two germline ends. The CDR3 protein is CSVGAKGGGGELFF. The CDR3, as DNA: TGCAGCGTTGGGGCCAAAGGGGGTGGCGGGGAGCTGTTTTTT.

The chain couples TRBV6-5 to TRBJ1-4; possible D gene TRBD1, 6 bases. This CDR3 has 15 amino acids. V was clipped by 5 bases and J by 2 bases, with 12 bases between them. Germline-derived CDR1 and CDR2 are MNHEY and SVGAGI. The CDR3 region has the DNA TGTGCCAGCAGTCCCCGGACAGTCACTAATGAAAAACTGTTTTTT. It specifies CASSPRTVTNEKLFF.